The 31 T cell receptor beta chains given below trace back to one sample, sequenced in a study of blood T cell repertoires in COVID-19. TCRdb's copy holds only in-frame clones and misses some; the assay was immunoSEQ multiplex PCR. The sample consists of around 150,000 clones, 85% to 95% of them appearing once. Sequenced material: peripheral blood. These receptors all stem from a woman aged 45-59 years with acute or convalescent COVID-19.

The chain carries TRBV6-5 and TRBJ1-1; D is unclear. The CDR3 loop spans 12 amino acids. Germline V gene sequence: CDR1 MNHEY, CDR2 SVGAGI. V dropped 5 bases and J dropped 0 bases, with 4 bases sitting between them. CDR3 loop: CASSTMNTEAFF. The DNA of the CDR3 is TGTGCCAGCAGTACTATGAACACTGAAGCTTTCTTT.

The genes are TRBV28 and TRBJ1-1; 10 bases agree with TRBD1. From germline, CDR1 is MDHEN and CDR2 SYDVKM. J lost 1 base, V lost 10 bases, and 6 bases had no gene match. This CDR3 is built from 14 residues. The CDR3 protein is CATPGQGTNTEAFF. CDR3 DNA: TGTGCCACCCCGGGACAGGGGACGAACACTGAAGCTTTCTTT.

This rearrangement joins TRBV7-2 to TRBJ1-5; D remains unclear. There are 15 residues in the CDR3. V was trimmed by 4 bases and J by 4 bases, leaving 14 bases between them. Germline V gene sequence: CDR1 SGHTA, CDR2 FQGNSA. This CDR3 is CASSSFSGVNQPQHF. The CDR3 DNA sequence: TGTGCCAGCAGCTCGTTCTCGGGTGTAAATCAGCCCCAGCATTTT.

This clone was counted only a few times. The chain employs TRBV2 and TRBJ1-3, with no clear D. Per the germline V gene, CDR1 is SNHLY and CDR2 is FYNNEI. The CDR3 totals 16 residues. V dropped 2 bases and J dropped 0 bases, with 11 bases sitting between them. The CDR3 loop is CASSEREMSSGNTIYF. CDR3 in DNA: TGTGCCAGCAGTGAAAGAGAGATGAGCTCTGGAAACACCATATATTTT.

V and J are TRBV19 and TRBJ1-2, with 10 bases matching TRBD1. This CDR3 is built from 14 residues. The germline gives CDR1 LNHDA, CDR2 SQIVND (reference sequence). The junction had 6 bases not matched to a gene; V was cut back by 4 bases and J by 7 bases. CDR3 region: CASSTDRGQSGYTF. DNA for the CDR3: TGTGCCAGTAGTACAGACAGGGGGCAGAGTGGCTACACCTTC.

The chain employs TRBV4-3 and TRBJ2-6; possible D gene TRBD1, 5 bases. There are 18 residues in the CDR3. Germline lookup yields CDR1 LGHNA and CDR2 YSLEER. The ends were cut back, 2 bases at V and 0 bases at J, with 14 bases in the middle. The CDR3 DNA follows: TGCGCCAGCAGCCAAATTGGGGCTACAGTCTCTGGGGCCAACGTCCTGACTTTC. Translated: CASSQIGATVSGANVLTF.

The chain combines TRBV12-3 or TRBV12-4 with TRBJ1-5; D gene uncertain. The ends were cut back, 3 bases at V and 2 bases at J, with 5 bases in the middle. The CDR3 spans 13 residues. The CDR3 DNA follows: TGTGCCAGCAGTTTTACGGGCAATCAGCCCCAGCATTTT. It translates to CASSFTGNQPQHF.

The V call is TRBV6-2 or TRBV6-3, the J call TRBJ2-1, with 7 bases that match TRBD1. Germline CDR1 MNHEY, CDR2 SVGEGT. The CDR3 runs to 16 residues. V was clipped by 2 bases and J by 8 bases; unmatched bases: 12. DNA for the CDR3: TGTGCCAGCAGTTACCCTCTAGACAGGGTTAGAGATGAGCAGTTCTTC. Its protein is CASSYPLDRVRDEQFF.

This chain links TRBV3-1 (or the pseudogene TRBV3-2) with TRBJ2-2; unclear D gene. Germline V lookup: CDR1 LGHDT, CDR2 YNNKEL (reference sequence). The CDR3 is 13 residues long. V was cut by 3 bases and J by 3 bases, with 5 bases left in between. CDR3 loop: CASSQYYTGELFF. The CDR3 bases are TGTGCCAGCAGCCAGTACTACACCGGGGAGCTGTTTTTT.

Comment on this clone: Other DNA variants within this sample encode the same CDR3. The J gene is TRBJ1-1, the V gene TRBV2, with TRBD1 as a possible D gene (5 bases). The CDR3 is 12 amino acids. The germline CDR1 and CDR2 sequences are SNHLY and FYNNEI. V lost 4 bases and J lost 5, with 8 bases in between. The CDR3 region has the DNA TGTGCCAGCAGTGGGGGGGGTACTGAAGCTTTCTTT. It specifies CASSGGGTEAFF.

The chain couples TRBV2 to TRBJ2-7; 10 bases are shared with TRBD1. The CDR3 contains 14 residues. Germline lookup yields CDR1 SNHLY and CDR2 FYNNEI. The junction had 15 bases not matched to a gene; V was cut back by 8 bases and J by 11 bases. The CDR3 is CASWWGTGDRKEYF. CDR3 DNA sequence: TGTGCCAGCTGGTGGGGGACAGGGGATAGGAAGGAGTACTTC.

CDR3 amino acids: CSATGGSEQFF. The CDR3 DNA reads as TGCAGTGCTACTGGTGGGAGTGAGCAGTTCTTC. This chain links TRBV20-1 with TRBJ2-1; D is perhaps TRBD2 (5 bases). The CDR3 sequence is 11 residues long. Trimming pared 4 bases from V and 9 bases from J, leaving 10 bases between. Germline lookup yields CDR1 DFQATT and CDR2 SNEGSKA (reference sequence).

This chain joins TRBV19 and TRBJ1-5; 8 positions agree with TRBD1. Germline-derived CDR1 and CDR2 are LNHDA and SQIVND (reference sequence). The CDR3 sequence is 14 residues long. Trimming took 8 bases from V and 3 from J; bases not matched to a gene: 6. CDR3 protein: CASAPGGPNQPQHF. CDR3 bases: TGTGCCAGTGCCCCAGGGGGCCCCAATCAGCCCCAGCATTTT.

The genes are TRBV15 and TRBJ2-4; TRBD1 aligns across 7 bases. J lost 9 bases, V lost 5 bases, and 7 bases had no gene match. The CDR3 consists of 13 residues. Per the germline V gene, CDR1 is LNHNV and CDR2 is YYDKDF (reference sequence). The CDR3 loop reads CATSGNRGGIQYF. The CDR3, as DNA: TGTGCCACCAGCGGAAACAGGGGTGGCATTCAGTACTTC. Supplemented by reference TRBV15 and TRBJ2-4, the full variable domain reads DAMVIQNPRYQVTQFGKPVTLSCSQTLNHNVMYWYQQKSSQAPKLLFHYYDKDFNNEADTPDNFQSRRPNTSFCFLDIRSPGLGDTAMYLCATSGNRGGIQYFGAGTRLSVL.

This chain connects TRBV7-2 to TRBJ2-7; the match to TRBD1 covers 7 bases. This CDR3 spans 15 amino acids. CDR1 is SGHTA and CDR2 is FQGNSA in the germline V gene. V dropped 5 bases and J dropped 0; count of bases not matched to a gene: 7. The CDR3 loop is CASSISTGSSYEQYF. CDR3 nucleotide sequence: TGTGCCAGCAGCATTTCGACAGGGAGCTCCTACGAGCAGTACTTC.

The chain links TRBV3-1 (or the pseudogene TRBV3-2) to TRBJ1-6; a possible D gene is TRBD1 (5 bases). V was clipped by 8 bases and J by 8 bases, with 16 bases between them. There are 14 residues in the CDR3. Germline loops: CDR1 LGHDT, CDR2 YNNKEL (reference sequence). The CDR3 DNA is TGTGCCAGCGGTTTTGGGGGGAAGGATTCACCCCTCCACTTT. The encoded protein is CASGFGGKDSPLHF.

The CDR3 region is CAWSAGDRRVFF. The CDR3 bases are TGTGCCTGGAGTGCTGGGGACAGGAGGGTGTTTTTT. The chain is built from TRBV30 and TRBJ2-2, with 8 bases that match TRBD1. This CDR3 region has 12 residues. Germline V gene sequence: CDR1 GTSNPN, CDR2 SVGIG (reference sequence). J was trimmed by 15 bases and V by 1 base; bases with no gene match: 7. The full variable domain, in which reference TRBV30 and TRBJ2-2 provide the parts outside the CDR3, is SQTIHQWPATLVQPVGSPLSLECTVEGTSNPNLYWYRQAAGRGLQLLFYSVGIGQISSEVPQNLSASRPQDRQFILSSKKLLLSDSGFYLCAWSAGDRRVFFGEGSRLTVL.

The chain combines TRBV28 with TRBJ1-1; a possible D gene is TRBD1 (5 bases). Trimming took off 6 bases at V and 5 bases at J, with 13 bases between the two ends. The CDR3 runs 13 residues. Germline V gene data show CDR1 as MDHEN and CDR2 as SYDVKM. Here the CDR3 reads CASRWGGRTEAFF. CDR3 nucleotide sequence: TGTGCCAGCAGATGGGGCGGTAGGACTGAAGCTTTCTTT.

This clone turned up a few times. The chain is built from TRBV2 and TRBJ1-6; 9 bases match TRBD1. V gave up 4 bases and J gave up 10 bases; unmatched junction bases: 5. The CDR3 sequence is 14 residues long. The germline CDR1 and CDR2 sequences are SNHLY and FYNNEI. The CDR3: CASSGTGVKSPLHF. CDR3 DNA sequence: TGTGCCAGCAGTGGGACAGGGGTAAAATCACCCCTCCACTTT. Supplemented by reference TRBV2 and TRBJ1-6, the full variable domain reads EPEVTQTPSHQVTQMGQEVILRCVPISNHLYFYWYRQILGQKVEFLVSFYNNEISEKSEIFDDQFSVERPDGSNFTLKIRSTKLEDSAMYFCASSGTGVKSPLHFGNGTRLTVT.

V usage is TRBV15 and J usage is TRBJ2-3, with D unclear. Germline V gives CDR1 LNHNV, CDR2 YYDKDF (reference sequence). The CDR3 totals 14 residues. V was clipped by 0 bases and J by 6 bases, with 10 bases between them. The CDR3 loop reads CATSRDGTSDTQYF. The DNA for the CDR3 is TGTGCCACCAGCAGAGATGGCACATCTGATACGCAGTATTTT. The full variable domain, with the rest looked up from reference TRBV15 and TRBJ2-3, is DAMVIQNPRYQVTQFGKPVTLSCSQTLNHNVMYWYQQKSSQAPKLLFHYYDKDFNNEADTPDNFQSRRPNTSFCFLDIRSPGLGDTAMYLCATSRDGTSDTQYFGPGTRLTVL.

The chain links TRBV6-1 to TRBJ1-2, with 10 nucleotides matching TRBD1. The germline V gene has CDR1 MNHNS and CDR2 SASEGT. Trimming removed 1 base from V and 4 bases from J; junction bases left unmatched: 3. The CDR3 contains 15 residues. The CDR3 DNA reads as TGTGCCAGCAGTGAAGGGACAGGGGGTGGCTATGGCTACACCTTC. It specifies CASSEGTGGGYGYTF.

This chain uses TRBV19 with TRBJ1-5; perhaps TRBD1 as D (6 bases). V dropped 10 bases and J dropped 4 bases, with 20 bases sitting between them. The CDR3 loop spans 15 amino acids. The V gene's germline CDR1 is LNHDA and CDR2 SQIVND (reference sequence). In DNA form, the CDR3 reads TGTGCCACACGGGAAACAGGGATGGGGAATCAGCCCCAGCATTTT. Translating gives CATRETGMGNQPQHF.

This rearrangement joins TRBV19 to TRBJ1-6; D is unresolved. CDR1 is LNHDA, CDR2 SQIVND, per germline (reference sequence). This CDR3 has 16 residues. V was shortened by 5 bases and J by 4 bases, with 15 bases between the two germline ends. Here the CDR3 reads CASSPLMEGYNSPLHF. CDR3 sequence (DNA): TGTGCCAGTAGTCCGCTAATGGAGGGTTATAATTCACCCCTCCACTTT.

The chain joins TRBV9 to TRBJ2-5; TRBD1 matches at 9 bases. Germline V gene lookup returns CDR1 SGDLS and CDR2 YYNGEE. The ends lost 4 bases at V and 5 bases at J; junction bases unmatched: 6. This CDR3 contains 14 residues. The CDR3 reads CASSWTGDKETQYF. The CDR3 DNA follows: TGTGCCAGCAGCTGGACAGGGGATAAGGAGACCCAGTACTTC.

The chain couples TRBV28 to TRBJ2-1; TRBD2 agrees at 8 bases. Germline V gene data show CDR1 as MDHEN and CDR2 as SYDVKM. This CDR3 contains 15 residues. V shed 5 bases and J 7 bases; nucleotides not matched to a gene: 10. CDR3 bases: TGTGCCAGCAGTACAGGGACTAGGTTGGGGAATGAGCAGTTCTTC. Translation gives CASSTGTRLGNEQFF.

The chain joins TRBV6-5 to TRBJ1-1; D ambiguous. The CDR3 has 16 amino acids. Looked up from germline, CDR1 is MNHEY and CDR2 is SVGAGI. Trimming cost V 0 bases and J 5 bases, with 16 bases left between them. CDR3 sequence reads: CASSYSSSLPSTEAFF. DNA of the CDR3: TGTGCCAGCAGTTACTCATCTAGTCTCCCTTCAACTGAAGCTTTCTTT.

The V and J genes are TRBV21-1 and TRBJ2-4; the table's TRBD1 call for D was not verified on the DNA. TRBV21-1 corresponds to a pseudogene. The CDR3 is 18 amino acids. CDR3 region: CASTKGAPQGIAKNIQYF. The CDR3 DNA reads as TGTGCCAGCACCAAGGGGGCCCCACAAGGGATAGCCAAAAACATTCAGTACTTC.

This clone was counted only a few times. The V gene is TRBV7-9, the J gene TRBJ1-4; TRBD1 agrees at 9 bases. With V trimmed by 4 bases and J by 1 base, 7 bases remained unmatched. The CDR3 runs 17 residues. Germline CDR1 and CDR2: SEHNR and FQNEAQ (reference sequence). The CDR3 nucleotides read TGTGCCAGCAGCTCGCCACAGGGGGCAGGAACTAATGAAAAACTGTTTTTT. Protein product: CASSSPQGAGTNEKLFF.

The chain has TRBV29-1 and TRBJ2-1; TRBD1 matches 8 bases. The V segment lost 7 bases and the J segment 6 bases; nucleotides outside the gene matches: 8. Germline CDR1 is SQVTM and CDR2 is ANQGSEA. The CDR3 length is 13 residues. The CDR3 DNA is TGCAGCGCCAAACCCACAGGGGGCAATGAGCAGTTCTTC. As protein: CSAKPTGGNEQFF.

The CDR3 DNA sequence: TGTGCCAGCTCACCGGGGCAAATCCTCTCTGGGGCCAACGTCCTGACTTTC. It translates to CASSPGQILSGANVLTF. The chain recombines TRBV18 with TRBJ2-6; TRBD1 might be the D (5 bases). This CDR3 is built from 17 residues. From germline, CDR1 is KGHSH and CDR2 LQKENI. V lost 3 bases, J lost 0 bases, and 12 bases lay in between.

The chain uses TRBV5-8 and TRBJ1-4; D is uncertain. CDR1 and CDR2 from the germline V gene are SGHTS and YDEGEE. Trimming shortened V by 2 bases and J by 3 bases, and 14 bases separated the two germline ends. This CDR3 spans 16 amino acids. CDR3: CASSFLWSSANEKLFF. In DNA, the CDR3 is TGTGCCAGCAGCTTTCTCTGGTCCTCAGCTAATGAAAAACTGTTTTTT. Full variable domain (rest looked up from reference TRBV5-8 and TRBJ1-4): EAGVTQSPTHLIKTRGQQATLRCSPISGHTSVYWYQQALGLGLQFLLWYDEGEERNRGNFPPRFSGRQFPNYSSELNVNALELEDSALYLCASSFLWSSANEKLFFGSGTQLSVL.